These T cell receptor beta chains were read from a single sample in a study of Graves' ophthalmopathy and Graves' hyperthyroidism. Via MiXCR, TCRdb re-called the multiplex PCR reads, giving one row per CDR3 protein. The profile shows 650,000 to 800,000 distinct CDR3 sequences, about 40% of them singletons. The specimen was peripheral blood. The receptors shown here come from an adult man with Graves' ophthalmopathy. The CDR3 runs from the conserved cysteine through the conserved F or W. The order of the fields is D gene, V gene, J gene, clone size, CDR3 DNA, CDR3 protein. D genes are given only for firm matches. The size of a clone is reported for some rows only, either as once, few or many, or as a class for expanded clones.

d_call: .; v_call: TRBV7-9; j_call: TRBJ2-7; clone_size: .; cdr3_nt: TGTGCCAGCAGCCCGCCGGGGAGGCCGACCGAGCAGTACTTC; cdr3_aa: CASSPPGRPTEQYF
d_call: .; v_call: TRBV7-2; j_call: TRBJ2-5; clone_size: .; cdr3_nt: TGTGCCAGCAGCGTTGAGCAAGGGGGCCAAGAGACCCAGTACTTC; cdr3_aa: CASSVEQGGQETQYF
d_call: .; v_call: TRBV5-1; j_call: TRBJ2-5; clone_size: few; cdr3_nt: TGCGCCAGCAGCGGTGGGGGCTCGGAGACCCAGTACTTC; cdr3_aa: CASSGGGSETQYF
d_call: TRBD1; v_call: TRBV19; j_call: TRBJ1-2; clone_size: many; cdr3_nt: TGTGCCAGTAGTAGGGGACAGTCCTATGGCTACACCTTC; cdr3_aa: CASSRGQSYGYTF
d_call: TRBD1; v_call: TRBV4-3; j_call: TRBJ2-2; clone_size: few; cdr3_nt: TGCGCCAGCAGCCCTCGACAGGGGGAGTCCGGGGAGCTGTTTTTT; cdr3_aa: CASSPRQGESGELFF
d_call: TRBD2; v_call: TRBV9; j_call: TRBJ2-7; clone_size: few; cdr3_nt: TGTGCCAGCAACCCGTCAGGACTAGCGGGTTACGAGCAGTACTTC; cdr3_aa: CASNPSGLAGYEQYF
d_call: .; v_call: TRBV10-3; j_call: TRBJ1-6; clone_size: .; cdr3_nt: TGTGCCAGCAGTTCGAGGACAGCCTATAATTCACCCCTCCACTTT; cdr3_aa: CASSSRTAYNSPLHF
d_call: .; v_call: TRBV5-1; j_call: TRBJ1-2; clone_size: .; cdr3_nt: TGCGCCAGCACCCTGGCCATAGGGGCGGCTGAGGGCTACACCTTC; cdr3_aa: CASTLAIGAAEGYTF
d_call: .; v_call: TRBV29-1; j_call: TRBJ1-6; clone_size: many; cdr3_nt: TGCAGCGTTGAAGATATTCCCGGTTCACCCCTCCACTTT; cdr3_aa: CSVEDIPGSPLHF
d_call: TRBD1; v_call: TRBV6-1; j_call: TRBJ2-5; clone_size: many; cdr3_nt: TGTGGGACAGGGGGCTTGGAGACCCAGTACTTC; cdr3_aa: CGTGGLETQYF
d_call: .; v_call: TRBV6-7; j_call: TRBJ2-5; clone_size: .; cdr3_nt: TGTGCCAGCAGTTACACTAGGGCGGAAGAGACCCAGTACTTC; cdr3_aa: CASSYTRAEETQYF
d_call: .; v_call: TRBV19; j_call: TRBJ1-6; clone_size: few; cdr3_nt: TGTGCCAGTAGTGGGCGGGGCGAGTATAATTCACCCCTCCACTTT; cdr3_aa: CASSGRGEYNSPLHF
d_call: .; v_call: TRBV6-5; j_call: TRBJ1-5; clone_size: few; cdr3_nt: TGTGCCAGCAGTATCTCAGGGTCCGATCAGCCCCAGCATTTT; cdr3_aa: CASSISGSDQPQHF
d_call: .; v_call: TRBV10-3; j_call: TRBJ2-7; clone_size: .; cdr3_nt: TGTGCCGTAAGCCGGGACGGACTTTACGAGCAGTACTTC; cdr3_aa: CAVSRDGLYEQYF
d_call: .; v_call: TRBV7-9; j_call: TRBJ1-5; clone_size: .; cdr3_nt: TGTGCCAGCAGCTTAAAGGGAGTAGGTCAGCCCCAGCATTTT; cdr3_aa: CASSLKGVGQPQHF
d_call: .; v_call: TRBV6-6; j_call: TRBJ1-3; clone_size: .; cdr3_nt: TGTGCCAGCAGTAGACAGCGATCCTCTGGAAACACCATATATTTT; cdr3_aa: CASSRQRSSGNTIYF
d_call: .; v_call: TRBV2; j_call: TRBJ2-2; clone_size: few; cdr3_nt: TGTGCCAGCAGTGAATCGTGGGTAAACACCGGGGAGCTGTTTTTT; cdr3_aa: CASSESWVNTGELFF
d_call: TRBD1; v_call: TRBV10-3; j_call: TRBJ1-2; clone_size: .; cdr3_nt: TGTGCCATCAGTGAGGGACAGGCGAGGCATGGCTACACCTTC; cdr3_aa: CAISEGQARHGYTF
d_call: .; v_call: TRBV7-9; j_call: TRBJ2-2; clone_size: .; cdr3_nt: TGTGCCAGCTCACCAAACCCAGCGGAAGTGAACACCGGGGAGCTGTTTTTT; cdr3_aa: CASSPNPAEVNTGELFF
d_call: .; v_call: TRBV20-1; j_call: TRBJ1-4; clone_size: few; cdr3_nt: TGCAGTGCTAGAGTGGGGGGCGTCGCAACTAATGAAAAACTGTTTTTT; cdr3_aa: CSARVGGVATNEKLFF
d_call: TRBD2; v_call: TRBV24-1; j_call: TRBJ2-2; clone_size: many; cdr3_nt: TGTGCCACCAGTGATGCCGGGACTAGCATGGGCGGGGAGCTGTTTTTT; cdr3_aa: CATSDAGTSMGGELFF
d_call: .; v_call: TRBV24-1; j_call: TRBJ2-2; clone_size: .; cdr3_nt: TGTGCCAGTTGGTCCCCGGGACAAAACACCGGGGAGCTGTTTTTT; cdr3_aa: CASWSPGQNTGELFF
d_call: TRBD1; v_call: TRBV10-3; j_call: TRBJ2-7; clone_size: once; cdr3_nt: TGTGCCATCAGTGCTAGCCCCGGGACAGGAGCCTACGAGCAGTACTTC; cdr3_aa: CAISASPGTGAYEQYF
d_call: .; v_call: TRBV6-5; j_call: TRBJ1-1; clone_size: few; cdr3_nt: TGTGCCAGCAGACCCACACCGGCCAGGAACACTGAAGCTTTCTTT; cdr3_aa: CASRPTPARNTEAFF
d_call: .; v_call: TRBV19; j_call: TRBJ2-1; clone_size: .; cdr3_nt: TGTGCCAGTAGTATCGCCAGGGCCTACAATGAGCAGTTCTTC; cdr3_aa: CASSIARAYNEQFF
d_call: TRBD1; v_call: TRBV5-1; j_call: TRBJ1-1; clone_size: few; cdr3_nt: TGCGCCAGCAGCTCCGGAGCGGACAGGGAGGCTTTCTTT; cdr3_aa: CASSSGADREAFF
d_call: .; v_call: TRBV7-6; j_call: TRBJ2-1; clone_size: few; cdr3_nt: TGTGCCAGCAGCCCAGGGACTGAGCAGTTCTTC; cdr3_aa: CASSPGTEQFF
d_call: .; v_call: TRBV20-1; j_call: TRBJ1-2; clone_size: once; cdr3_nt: TGCAGTGCCAGCAGCCGGGACGGGAACTATGGCTACACCTTC; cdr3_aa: CSASSRDGNYGYTF
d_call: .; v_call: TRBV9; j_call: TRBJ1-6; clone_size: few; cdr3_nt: TGTGCCAGCAGTTCCGACAGACGGTGGGATTCACCCCTCCACTTT; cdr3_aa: CASSSDRRWDSPLHF
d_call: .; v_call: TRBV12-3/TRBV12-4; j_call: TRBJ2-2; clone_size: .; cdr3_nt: TGTGCCAGCGATAACTATAAGGGGGGAATGGGCACCGGGGAGCTGTTTTTT; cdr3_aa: CASDNYKGGMGTGELFF
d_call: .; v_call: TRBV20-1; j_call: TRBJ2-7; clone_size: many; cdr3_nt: TGCAGTGCTAGGGGGGGTATCGAGCAGTACTTC; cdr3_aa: CSARGGIEQYF
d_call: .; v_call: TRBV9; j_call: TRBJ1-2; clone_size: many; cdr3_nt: TGTGCCAGCAGTGGAACAGGAAGCTATGGCTACACCTTC; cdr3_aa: CASSGTGSYGYTF
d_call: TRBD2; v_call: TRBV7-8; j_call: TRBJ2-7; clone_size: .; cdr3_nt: TGTGCCAGCAGCTTATGGAAATCTAGCGGTACGACCTACGAGCAGTACTTC; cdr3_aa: CASSLWKSSGTTYEQYF
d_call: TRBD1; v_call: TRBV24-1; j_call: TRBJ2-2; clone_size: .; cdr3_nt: TGTGCCACCAGTGAGGGACAGGGGCCGGACACCGGGGAGCTGTTTTTT; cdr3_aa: CATSEGQGPDTGELFF
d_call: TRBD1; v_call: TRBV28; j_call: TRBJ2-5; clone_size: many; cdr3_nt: TGTGCCAGCAGTTTTGCCATGGGACAGGGACGAGAGACCCAGTACTTC; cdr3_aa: CASSFAMGQGRETQYF
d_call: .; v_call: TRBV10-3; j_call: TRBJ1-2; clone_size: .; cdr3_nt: TGTGCCATCACCAAAGGGGGGGGGGACTATGGCTACACCTTC; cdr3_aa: CAITKGGGDYGYTF
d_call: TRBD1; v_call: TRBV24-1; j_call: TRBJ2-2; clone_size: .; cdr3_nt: TGTGCCAGCTCACCTAGGACAGGGTCGGACACCGGGGAGCTGTTTTTT; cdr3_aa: CASSPRTGSDTGELFF
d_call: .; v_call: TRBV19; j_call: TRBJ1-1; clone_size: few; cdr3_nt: TGTGCCAGTAAACCAAACGAAGGCCCTGAAGCTTTCTTT; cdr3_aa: CASKPNEGPEAFF
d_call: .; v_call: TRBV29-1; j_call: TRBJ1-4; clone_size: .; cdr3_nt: TGCAGCGCCACCGGGGGCGGTGAAAAACTGTTTTTT; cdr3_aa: CSATGGGEKLFF
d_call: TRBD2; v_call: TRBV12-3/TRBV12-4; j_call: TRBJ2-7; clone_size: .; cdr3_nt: TGTGCCAGCAGTGCAGGGACTAGCGGTCCCCTCCGCGAGCAGTACTTC; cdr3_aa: CASSAGTSGPLREQYF
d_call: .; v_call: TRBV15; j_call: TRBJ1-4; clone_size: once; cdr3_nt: TGTGCCACCAGCAGAGATGGGGGGACCGATGGAAAACTGTTTTTT; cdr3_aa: CATSRDGGTDGKLFF